Listed below are T cell receptor beta chains from one sample, sequenced in a study of blood T cell repertoires in COVID-19. The assay was immunoSEQ multiplex PCR, and TCRdb's table has in-frame clones only and misses some. This table has 300,000 or so clones, around four fifths appearing once. Sequenced sample: peripheral blood. Every receptor here comes from a woman aged 45 to 65 with acute or convalescent COVID-19. CDR3s include the opening cysteine and the closing phenylalanine or tryptophan. Each record gives: CDR3 protein, CDR3 DNA, D gene, clone size, J gene, V gene. A D gene is named only where the DNA matches it firmly. Expanded clones are given a class, and other clones once, few, many or no size at all.

CDR3aa: CASSRQGVTEAFF
CDR3nt: TGTGCCAGCAGCCGACAGGGGGTCACTGAAGCTTTCTTT
d_gene: TRBD1
abundance: NA
j_gene: TRBJ1-1
v_gene: TRBV3-1/TRBV3-2

CDR3aa: CASRLSFTYNEQFF
CDR3nt: TGTGCCAGCAGGTTATCCTTTACCTACAATGAGCAGTTCTTC
d_gene: NA
abundance: NA
j_gene: TRBJ2-1
v_gene: TRBV6-5

CDR3aa: CASSSQGGSDSPLHF
CDR3nt: TGTGCCAGTAGTTCCCAAGGGGGCAGCGATTCACCCCTCCACTTT
d_gene: TRBD1
abundance: NA
j_gene: TRBJ1-6
v_gene: TRBV19

CDR3aa: CAWSTRTGSSYNEQFF
CDR3nt: TGTGCCTGGAGTACCCGGACAGGGAGCTCCTACAATGAGCAGTTCTTC
d_gene: TRBD1
abundance: NA
j_gene: TRBJ2-1
v_gene: TRBV30

CDR3aa: CASSPQWGEETQYF
CDR3nt: TGCGCCAGCAGCCCCCAGTGGGGGGAAGAGACCCAGTACTTC
d_gene: NA
abundance: NA
j_gene: TRBJ2-5
v_gene: TRBV5-1

CDR3aa: CATSEEGTVRGYTF
CDR3nt: TGTGCCACCAGTGAAGAAGGGACAGTACGTGGCTACACCTTC
d_gene: TRBD1
abundance: NA
j_gene: TRBJ1-2
v_gene: TRBV24-1

CDR3aa: CATSEPGGGVEQFF
CDR3nt: TGTGCCACCAGTGAACCGGGAGGAGGGGTTGAGCAGTTCTTC
d_gene: TRBD2
abundance: NA
j_gene: TRBJ2-1
v_gene: TRBV24-1

CDR3aa: CASLDTGGNTEAFF
CDR3nt: TGCGCCAGCTTGGATACAGGGGGGAACACTGAAGCTTTCTTT
d_gene: TRBD1
abundance: NA
j_gene: TRBJ1-1
v_gene: TRBV5-1

CDR3aa: CASSIEGGRPYQPQHF
CDR3nt: TGTGCCAGTAGTATAGAGGGGGGACGGCCGTATCAGCCCCAGCATTTT
d_gene: NA
abundance: NA
j_gene: TRBJ1-5
v_gene: TRBV19

CDR3aa: CATSDLTGESYGEQFF
CDR3nt: TGTGCCACCAGTGATTTGACCGGGGAGAGCTACGGGGAGCAGTTCTTC
d_gene: NA
abundance: NA
j_gene: TRBJ2-1
v_gene: TRBV24-1

CDR3aa: CASSPRVHYEQYF
CDR3nt: TGCGCCAGCAGCCCTCGGGTTCACTACGAGCAGTACTTC
d_gene: NA
abundance: few
j_gene: TRBJ2-7
v_gene: TRBV4-1

CDR3aa: CASSVDGGNYYGYTF
CDR3nt: TGTGCCAGCAGCGTAGATGGGGGGAATTACTATGGCTACACCTTC
d_gene: NA
abundance: NA
j_gene: TRBJ1-2
v_gene: TRBV9

CDR3aa: CASSRGQGSGNQPQHF
CDR3nt: TGCGCCAGCAGCCGAGGACAGGGGTCAGGAAATCAGCCCCAGCATTTT
d_gene: TRBD1
abundance: NA
j_gene: TRBJ1-5
v_gene: TRBV4-1

CDR3aa: CASSLTGVNEKLFF
CDR3nt: TGTGCCAGCAGCTTAACGGGAGTCAATGAAAAACTGTTTTTT
d_gene: NA
abundance: NA
j_gene: TRBJ1-4
v_gene: TRBV11-2

CDR3aa: CASSSRDRGDYGYTF
CDR3nt: TGTGCCAGCAGCTCCCGGGACAGGGGAGACTATGGCTACACCTTC
d_gene: TRBD1
abundance: NA
j_gene: TRBJ1-2
v_gene: TRBV7-6

CDR3aa: CAWGGDPGSNQPQHF
CDR3nt: TGTGCCTGGGGGGGCGATCCCGGGAGCAATCAGCCCCAGCATTTT
d_gene: NA
abundance: NA
j_gene: TRBJ1-5
v_gene: TRBV30

CDR3aa: CAIRDYRSYEQYF
CDR3nt: TGTGCCATTAGGGACTACCGATCCTACGAGCAGTACTTC
d_gene: TRBD2
abundance: NA
j_gene: TRBJ2-7
v_gene: TRBV2

CDR3aa: CASSLGTDPEQYF
CDR3nt: TGTGCCAGCAGCTTGGGGACAGACCCCGAGCAGTACTTC
d_gene: TRBD1
abundance: NA
j_gene: TRBJ2-7
v_gene: TRBV13

CDR3aa: CASSLSGQGDYGYTF
CDR3nt: TGTGCCAGCAGTTTATCGGGTCAGGGGGACTATGGCTACACCTTC
d_gene: TRBD1
abundance: NA
j_gene: TRBJ1-2
v_gene: TRBV28

CDR3aa: CASKDQTAKETQYF
CDR3nt: TGTGCCAGTAAGGATCAGACAGCGAAAGAGACCCAGTACTTC
d_gene: NA
abundance: NA
j_gene: TRBJ2-5
v_gene: TRBV19

CDR3aa: CASSPGLGNTGELFF
CDR3nt: TGTGCCAGCAGTCCGGGACTAGGTAACACCGGGGAGCTGTTTTTT
d_gene: TRBD2
abundance: NA
j_gene: TRBJ2-2
v_gene: TRBV2

CDR3aa: CASKSRGDYGYTF
CDR3nt: TGTGCCAGCAAATCTCGGGGGGACTATGGCTACACCTTC
d_gene: NA
abundance: once
j_gene: TRBJ1-2
v_gene: TRBV2

CDR3aa: CASSQDSRDCRF
CDR3nt: TGTGCCAGCAGCCAAGATTCGAGAGACTGCCGCTTT
d_gene: NA
abundance: NA
j_gene: TRBJ1-1
v_gene: TRBV3-1/TRBV3-2

CDR3aa: CASSPLGGAGDYGYTF
CDR3nt: TGTGCCAGCTCCCCCCTGGGGGGGGCGGGCGACTATGGCTACACCTTC
d_gene: NA
abundance: NA
j_gene: TRBJ1-2
v_gene: TRBV18

CDR3aa: CASSTTTGNYGYTF
CDR3nt: TGTGCCAGCAGTACCACCACAGGAAACTATGGCTACACCTTC
d_gene: NA
abundance: NA
j_gene: TRBJ1-2
v_gene: TRBV6-5

CDR3aa: CAWSGQFRSGNTIYF
CDR3nt: TGTGCCTGGAGTGGACAGTTTCGCTCTGGAAACACCATATATTTT
d_gene: NA
abundance: NA
j_gene: TRBJ1-3
v_gene: TRBV30

CDR3aa: CASSGTLGGHGYTF
CDR3nt: TGTGCCAGCAGCGGGACGTTGGGGGGACATGGCTACACCTTC
d_gene: NA
abundance: few
j_gene: TRBJ1-2
v_gene: TRBV4-2

CDR3aa: CASGQGGTEAFF
CDR3nt: TGTGCCAGCGGACAGGGGGGCACTGAAGCTTTCTTT
d_gene: TRBD1
abundance: NA
j_gene: TRBJ1-1
v_gene: TRBV6-5

CDR3aa: CASSFTGTPGIQYF
CDR3nt: TGTGCCAGCAGCTTTACCGGGACACCGGGCATTCAGTACTTC
d_gene: NA
abundance: NA
j_gene: TRBJ2-4
v_gene: TRBV5-6

CDR3aa: CASSYAAGTGANVLTF
CDR3nt: TGTGCCAGCAGTTACGCGGCGGGAACTGGGGCCAACGTCCTGACTTTC
d_gene: NA
abundance: NA
j_gene: TRBJ2-6
v_gene: TRBV6-6

CDR3aa: CASSSRFTDGRGTNEKLFF
CDR3nt: TGTGCCAGCAGTTCAAGGTTTACGGACGGGAGGGGAACTAATGAAAAACTGTTTTTT
d_gene: NA
abundance: NA
j_gene: TRBJ1-4
v_gene: TRBV6-2/TRBV6-3

CDR3aa: CASSLSGGTYNEQFF
CDR3nt: TGTGCCAGCAGCTTATCGGGAGGGACCTACAATGAGCAGTTCTTC
d_gene: TRBD2
abundance: NA
j_gene: TRBJ2-1
v_gene: TRBV7-3

CDR3aa: CASSLGTGSRGELFF
CDR3nt: TGTGCCAGCAGCTTAGGCACCGGGTCCCGAGGGGAGCTGTTTTTT
d_gene: NA
abundance: NA
j_gene: TRBJ2-2
v_gene: TRBV5-4

CDR3aa: CASSRDRGHETQYF
CDR3nt: TGTGCCAGCAGCCGCGACAGGGGGCACGAGACCCAGTACTTC
d_gene: TRBD1
abundance: NA
j_gene: TRBJ2-5
v_gene: TRBV14

CDR3aa: CASSTRTSQTGYTF
CDR3nt: TGTGCCAGCAGCACCCGGACAAGTCAGACAGGCTACACCTTC
d_gene: NA
abundance: NA
j_gene: TRBJ1-2
v_gene: TRBV7-2

CDR3aa: CAISETSGGSSYEQYF
CDR3nt: TGTGCCATCAGTGAAACTAGCGGGGGCAGCTCCTACGAGCAGTACTTC
d_gene: TRBD2
abundance: NA
j_gene: TRBJ2-7
v_gene: TRBV10-3

CDR3aa: CASSQSGGLWWDEQFF
CDR3nt: TGCGCCAGCAGTCAATCGGGCGGGCTCTGGTGGGATGAGCAGTTCTTC
d_gene: NA
abundance: NA
j_gene: TRBJ2-1
v_gene: TRBV23-1

CDR3aa: CASRDTLPTNEKLFF
CDR3nt: TGTGCCAGTAGGGACACCCTACCAACTAATGAAAAACTGTTTTTT
d_gene: NA
abundance: once
j_gene: TRBJ1-4
v_gene: TRBV19

CDR3aa: CASGLLRLAGGANEQFF
CDR3nt: TGTGCTAGTGGTTTGCTCAGACTAGCGGGAGGGGCCAATGAGCAGTTCTTC
d_gene: TRBD2
abundance: few
j_gene: TRBJ2-1
v_gene: TRBV12-5

CDR3aa: CASSSLWRGGYGYTF
CDR3nt: TGTGCCAGCAGCTCCCTCTGGAGGGGTGGCTATGGCTACACCTTC
d_gene: NA
abundance: NA
j_gene: TRBJ1-2
v_gene: TRBV11-2

CDR3aa: CASSPDLFTDTQYF
CDR3nt: TGTGCCAGCAGCCCGGACTTGTTCACAGATACGCAGTATTTT
d_gene: NA
abundance: NA
j_gene: TRBJ2-3
v_gene: TRBV7-2

CDR3aa: CASSVTWKGTDYGYTF
CDR3nt: TGTGCCAGCAGCGTCACGTGGAAGGGGACAGACTATGGCTACACCTTC
d_gene: TRBD1
abundance: NA
j_gene: TRBJ1-2
v_gene: TRBV7-8

CDR3aa: CAISDPGQGGQPQHF
CDR3nt: TGTGCCATCAGTGATCCGGGACAGGGCGGTCAGCCCCAGCATTTT
d_gene: TRBD1
abundance: NA
j_gene: TRBJ1-5
v_gene: TRBV10-3

CDR3aa: CASSLELQGDEQFF
CDR3nt: TGTGCCAGCAGCTTAGAACTACAGGGCGATGAGCAGTTCTTC
d_gene: NA
abundance: NA
j_gene: TRBJ2-1
v_gene: TRBV7-2

CDR3aa: CASSQDVWKGSAEAFF
CDR3nt: TGCGCCAGCAGCCAAGATGTGTGGAAGGGTAGCGCTGAAGCTTTCTTT
d_gene: NA
abundance: NA
j_gene: TRBJ1-1
v_gene: TRBV4-1

CDR3aa: CATSVGGVDTQYF
CDR3nt: TGTGCCACCAGTGTGGGGGGGGTAGATACGCAGTATTTT
d_gene: TRBD2
abundance: NA
j_gene: TRBJ2-3
v_gene: TRBV24-1

CDR3aa: CASSAQVDPNYGYTF
CDR3nt: TGTGCCAGCAGCGCCCAAGTAGATCCTAACTATGGCTACACCTTC
d_gene: NA
abundance: NA
j_gene: TRBJ1-2
v_gene: TRBV9